The 7 T cell receptor beta chains in this list originate from one sample, sequenced in a study of shared clonotypes between healthy human individuals. Produced via immunoSEQ multiplex PCR; TCRdb's table is partial and in-frame only. Among approximately 620,000 clones listed, about 96% were seen once. The specimen was naive CD4+ T cells sorted from blood. Subset reported: CD45RA+ positively selected. The receptors were gathered from a woman aged 25 to 39 in good health.

The chain recombines TRBV5-1 with TRBJ2-1; D may be TRBD1 or TRBD2 (7 bases each). Trimming pared 4 bases from V and 12 bases from J, leaving 23 bases between. This CDR3 is built from 15 residues. Germline V gene lookup returns CDR1 SGHRS and CDR2 YFSETQ. The CDR3 spells CASSITTGSGGAQFF. In nucleotides, the CDR3 is TGCGCCAGCAGCATAACGACAGGGTCGGGGGGTGCGCAGTTCTTC. The full variable domain, rest sourced from reference TRBV5-1 and TRBJ2-1, is KAGVTQTPRYLIKTRGQQVTLSCSPISGHRSVSWYQQTPGQGLQFLFEYFSETQRNKGNFPGRFSGRQFSNSRSEMNVSTLELGDSALYLCASSITTGSGGAQFFGPGTRLTVL.

The gene calls are TRBV10-3 and TRBJ2-2; no firm D call. Germline lookup yields CDR1 ENHRY and CDR2 SYGVKD. The CDR3 is made up of 16 amino acids. Trimming removed 0 bases from V and 0 bases from J, with 8 bases in between. This CDR3 reads CAISESGLANTGELFF. The CDR3 region has the DNA TGTGCCATCAGTGAGTCGGGTCTAGCGAACACCGGGGAGCTGTTTTTT.

CDR3 nucleotides: TGTGCCAGCACCTCCGAGGGACAGGGAGTAGAAAAACTGTTTTTT. Amino acids: CASTSEGQGVEKLFF. J is TRBJ1-4 and V is TRBV28, with 9 bases fitting TRBD1. The CDR3 covers 15 residues. Germline CDR1 and CDR2: MDHEN and SYDVKM. Trimming removed 7 bases from V and 8 bases from J; junction bases left unmatched: 11.

CDR3 sequence (DNA): TGCGCCACCGGTCTAGCGGACTCCTACAATGAGCAGTTCTTC. Protein sequence: CATGLADSYNEQFF. This sequence joins TRBV5-1 and TRBJ2-1; 7 bases map to TRBD2. This CDR3 is built from 14 residues. In germline, CDR1 is SGHRS, CDR2 YFSETQ. J was trimmed by 0 bases and V by 9 bases; bases with no gene match: 6.

The CDR3 DNA reads as TGTGCCAGCTTACACGGCAACACCGGGGAGCTGTTTTTT. Translated: CASLHGNTGELFF. This chain joins TRBV18 and TRBJ2-2, with D uncertain. The CDR3 is made up of 13 amino acids. Per germline, CDR1 KGHSH and CDR2 LQKENI. V lost 7 bases and J lost 2, with 8 bases in between.

The chain joins TRBV28 to TRBJ1-4; D is possibly TRBD1 (5 bases). V was cut by 11 bases and J by 8 bases, with 18 bases left in between. CDR3 size: 13 residues. The germline gives CDR1 MDHEN, CDR2 SYDVKM. The CDR3 DNA reads TGTGCCTCCCAGGAGGGGTCTAGCGAAAAACTGTTTTTT. Its translation: CASQEGSSEKLFF.

CDR3 region: CASSAGVTGELFF. The CDR3 region has the DNA TGTGCCAGCAGCGCAGGGGTCACCGGGGAGCTGTTTTTT. The V and J genes are TRBV7-7 and TRBJ2-2; D is possibly TRBD1 (6 bases). Germline values: CDR1 SSHAT, CDR2 FNYEAQ (reference sequence). Trimming took 5 bases from V and 4 from J, leaving 8 bases between them. The CDR3 totals 13 residues.